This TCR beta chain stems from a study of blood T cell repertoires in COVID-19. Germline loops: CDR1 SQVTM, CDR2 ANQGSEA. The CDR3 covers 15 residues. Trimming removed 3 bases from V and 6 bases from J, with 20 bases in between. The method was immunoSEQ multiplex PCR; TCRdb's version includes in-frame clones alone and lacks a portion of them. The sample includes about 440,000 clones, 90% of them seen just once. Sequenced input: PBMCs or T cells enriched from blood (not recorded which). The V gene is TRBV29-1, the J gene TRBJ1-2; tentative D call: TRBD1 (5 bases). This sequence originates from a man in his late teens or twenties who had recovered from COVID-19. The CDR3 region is CSVDQWAGRENGYTF. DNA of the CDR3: TGCAGCGTTGATCAGTGGGCAGGGAGGGAGAATGGCTACACCTTC.